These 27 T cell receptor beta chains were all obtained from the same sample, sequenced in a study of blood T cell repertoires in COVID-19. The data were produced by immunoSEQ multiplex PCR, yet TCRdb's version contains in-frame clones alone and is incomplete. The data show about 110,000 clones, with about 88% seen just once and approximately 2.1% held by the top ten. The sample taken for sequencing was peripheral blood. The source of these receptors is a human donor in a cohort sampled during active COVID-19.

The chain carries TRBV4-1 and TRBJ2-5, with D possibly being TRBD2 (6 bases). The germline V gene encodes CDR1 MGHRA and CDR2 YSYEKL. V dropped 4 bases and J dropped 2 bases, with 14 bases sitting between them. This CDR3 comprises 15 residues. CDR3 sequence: CASSPPGLIQETQYF. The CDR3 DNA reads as TGCGCCAGCAGCCCACCGGGACTCATACAAGAGACCCAGTACTTC.

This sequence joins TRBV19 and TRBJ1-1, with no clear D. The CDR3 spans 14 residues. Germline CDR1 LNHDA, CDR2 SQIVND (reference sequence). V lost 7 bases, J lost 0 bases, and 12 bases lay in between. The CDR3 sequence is CASTPGWMNTEAFF. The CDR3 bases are TGTGCCAGTACCCCGGGGTGGATGAACACTGAAGCTTTCTTT.

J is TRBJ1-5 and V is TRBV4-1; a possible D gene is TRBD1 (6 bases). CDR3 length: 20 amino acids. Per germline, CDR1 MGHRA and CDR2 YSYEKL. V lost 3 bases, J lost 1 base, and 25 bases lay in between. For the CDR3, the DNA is TGCGCCAGCAGCCATGCCCCTCTGACAGGCCTCAAAGGAAGCAATCAGCCCCAGCATTTT. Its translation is CASSHAPLTGLKGSNQPQHF.

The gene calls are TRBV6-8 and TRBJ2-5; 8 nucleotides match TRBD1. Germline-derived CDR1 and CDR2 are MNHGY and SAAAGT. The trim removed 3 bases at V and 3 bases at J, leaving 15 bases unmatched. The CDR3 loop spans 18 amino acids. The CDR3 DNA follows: TGTGCCAGCAGTTATCCTCTCCCATTAGGGACAGGAAAAGAGACCCAGTACTTC. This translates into CASSYPLPLGTGKETQYF.

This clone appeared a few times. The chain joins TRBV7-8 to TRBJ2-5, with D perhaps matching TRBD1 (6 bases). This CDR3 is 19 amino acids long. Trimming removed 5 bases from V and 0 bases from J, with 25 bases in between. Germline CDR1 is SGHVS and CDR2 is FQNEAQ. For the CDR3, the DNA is TGTGCCAGCAGCACCCCACAGGGTGGGTTTCGCTTAGACCAAGAGACCCAGTACTTC. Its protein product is CASSTPQGGFRLDQETQYF. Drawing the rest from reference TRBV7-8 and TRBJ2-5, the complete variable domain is GAGVSQSPRYKVAKRGQDVALRCDPISGHVSLFWYQQALGQGPEFLTYFQNEAQLDKSGLPSDRFFAERPEGSVSTLKIQRTQQEDSAVYLCASSTPQGGFRLDQETQYFGPGTRLLVL.

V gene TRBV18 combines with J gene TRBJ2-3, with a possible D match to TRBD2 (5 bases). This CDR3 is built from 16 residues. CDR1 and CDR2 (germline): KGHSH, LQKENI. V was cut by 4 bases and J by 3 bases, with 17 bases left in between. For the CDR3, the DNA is TGTGCCAGCTCACTCAGCAGGCCACTAGGTACAGATACGCAGTATTTT. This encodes CASSLSRPLGTDTQYF. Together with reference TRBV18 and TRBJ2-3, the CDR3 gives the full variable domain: NAGVMQNPRHLVRRRGQEARLRCSPMKGHSHVYWYRQLPEEGLKFMVYLQKENIIDESGMPKERFSAEFPKEGPSILRIQQVVRGDSAAYFCASSLSRPLGTDTQYFGPGTRLTVL.

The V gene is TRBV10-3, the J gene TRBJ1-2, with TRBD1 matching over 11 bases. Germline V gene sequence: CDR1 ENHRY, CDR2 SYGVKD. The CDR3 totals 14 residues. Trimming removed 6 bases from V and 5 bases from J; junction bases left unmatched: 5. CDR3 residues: CAIRGQGDGYGYTF. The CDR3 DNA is TGTGCCATCAGGGGACAGGGGGATGGTTATGGCTACACCTTC.

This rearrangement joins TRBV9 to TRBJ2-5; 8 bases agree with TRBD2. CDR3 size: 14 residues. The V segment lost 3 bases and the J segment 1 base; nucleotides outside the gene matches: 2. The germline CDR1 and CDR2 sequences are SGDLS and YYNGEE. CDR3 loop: CASSERGSQETQYF. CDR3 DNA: TGTGCCAGCAGCGAGCGGGGGTCCCAAGAGACCCAGTACTTC.

The CDR3 reads CASTSSWGPGWAGGLDEKLFF. CDR3 nucleotide sequence: TGTGCCAGCACCTCCTCCTGGGGACCTGGTTGGGCAGGGGGCCTTGATGAAAAACTGTTTTTT. This rearrangement joins TRBV7-9 to TRBJ1-4, with 8 nucleotides matching TRBD1. Germline trimming cut 7 bases from V and 6 bases from J; bases unmatched to any gene: 28. Germline CDR1 and CDR2: SEHNR and FQNEAQ (reference sequence). The CDR3 covers 21 residues.

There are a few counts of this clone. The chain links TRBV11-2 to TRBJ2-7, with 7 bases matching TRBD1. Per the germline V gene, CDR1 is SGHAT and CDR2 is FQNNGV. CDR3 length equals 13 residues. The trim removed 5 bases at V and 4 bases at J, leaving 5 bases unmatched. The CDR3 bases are TGTGCCAGCAGCGCCACAGGGGTGTACGAGCAGTACTTC. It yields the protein CASSATGVYEQYF.

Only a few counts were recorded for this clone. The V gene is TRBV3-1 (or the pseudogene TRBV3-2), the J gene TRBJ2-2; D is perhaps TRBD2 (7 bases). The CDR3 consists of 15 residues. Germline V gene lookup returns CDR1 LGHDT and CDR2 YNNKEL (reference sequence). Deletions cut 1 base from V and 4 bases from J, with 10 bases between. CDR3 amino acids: CASSQAAGATGELFF. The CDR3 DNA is TGTGCCAGCAGCCAAGCGGCGGGGGCCACCGGGGAGCTGTTTTTT.

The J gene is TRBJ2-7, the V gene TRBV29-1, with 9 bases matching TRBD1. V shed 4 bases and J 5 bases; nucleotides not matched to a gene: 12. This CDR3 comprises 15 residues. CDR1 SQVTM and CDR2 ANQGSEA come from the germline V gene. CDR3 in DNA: TGCAGCGTTGGTGGGTCGAGGACAGGGGTCCACGAGCAGTACTTC. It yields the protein CSVGGSRTGVHEQYF.

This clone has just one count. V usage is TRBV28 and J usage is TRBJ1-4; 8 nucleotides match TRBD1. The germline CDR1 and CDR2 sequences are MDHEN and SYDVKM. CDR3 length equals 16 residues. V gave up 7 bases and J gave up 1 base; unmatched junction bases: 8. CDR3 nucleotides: TGTGCCAGCAACCAGGGGGCAATCGGAACTAATGAAAAACTGTTTTTT. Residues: CASNQGAIGTNEKLFF.

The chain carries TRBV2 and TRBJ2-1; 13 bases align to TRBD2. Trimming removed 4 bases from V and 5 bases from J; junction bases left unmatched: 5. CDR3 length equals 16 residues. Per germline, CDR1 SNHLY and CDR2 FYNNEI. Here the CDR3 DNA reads TGTGCCAGCAGTGTCATGGGACTAGCGGGAAACAATGAGCAGTTCTTC. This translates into CASSVMGLAGNNEQFF.

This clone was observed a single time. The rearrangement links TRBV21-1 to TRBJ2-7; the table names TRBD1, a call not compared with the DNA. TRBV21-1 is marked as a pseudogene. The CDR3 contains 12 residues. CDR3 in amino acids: CARPGQEYEQYF. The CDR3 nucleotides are TGTGCCAGACCGGGACAGGAGTACGAGCAGTACTTC.

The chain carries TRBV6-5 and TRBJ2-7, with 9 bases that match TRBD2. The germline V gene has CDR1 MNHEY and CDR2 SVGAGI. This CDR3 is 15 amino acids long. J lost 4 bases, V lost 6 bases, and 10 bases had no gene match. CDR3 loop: CASSPSLAGPYEQYF. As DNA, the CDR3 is TGTGCCAGCAGCCCAAGCCTAGCGGGACCTTACGAGCAGTACTTC.

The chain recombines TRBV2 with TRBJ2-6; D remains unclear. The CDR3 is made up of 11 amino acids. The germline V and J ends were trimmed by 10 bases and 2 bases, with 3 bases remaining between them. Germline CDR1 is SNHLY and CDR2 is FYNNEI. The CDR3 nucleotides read TGTGCCACCGCTGGGGCCAACGTCCTGACTTTC. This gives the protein CATAGANVLTF. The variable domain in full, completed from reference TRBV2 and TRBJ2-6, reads EPEVTQTPSHQVTQMGQEVILRCVPISNHLYFYWYRQILGQKVEFLVSFYNNEISEKSEIFDDQFSVERPDGSNFTLKIRSTKLEDSAMYFCATAGANVLTFGAGSRLTVL.

The CDR3 spells CASRFPLLGGNEQFF. CDR3 DNA sequence: TGTGCCAGCAGGTTTCCCCTCCTGGGAGGAAATGAGCAGTTCTTC. The chain recombines TRBV11-2 with TRBJ2-1; D possibly corresponds to TRBD2 (6 bases). The CDR3 runs to 15 residues. With 6 bases removed from V and 7 bases from J, the gap between germline ends came to 19 bases. Germline assignment: CDR1 SGHAT and CDR2 FQNNGV. Filled out from reference TRBV11-2 and TRBJ2-1, the complete variable domain reads EAGVAQSPRYKIIEKRQSVAFWCNPISGHATLYWYQQILGQGPKLLIQFQNNGVVDDSQLPKDRFSAERLKGVDSTLKIQPAKLEDSAVYLCASRFPLLGGNEQFFGPGTRLTVL.

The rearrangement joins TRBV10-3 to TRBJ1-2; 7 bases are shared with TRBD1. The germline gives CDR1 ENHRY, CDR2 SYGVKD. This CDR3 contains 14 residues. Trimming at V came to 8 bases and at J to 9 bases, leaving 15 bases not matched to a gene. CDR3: CAIGKGQASPRYTF. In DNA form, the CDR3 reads TGTGCCATCGGCAAAGGACAGGCCTCCCCGCGCTACACCTTC.

For the CDR3, the DNA is TGTGCCAGCAGCACACGTTCCCCGAACACTGAAGCTTTCTTT. Protein sequence: CASSTRSPNTEAFF. This chain connects TRBV7-2 to TRBJ1-1; D is uncertain. This CDR3 comprises 14 residues. Germline loops: CDR1 SGHTA, CDR2 FQGNSA. The V and J ends lost 5 bases and 1 base respectively, with 11 bases between them.

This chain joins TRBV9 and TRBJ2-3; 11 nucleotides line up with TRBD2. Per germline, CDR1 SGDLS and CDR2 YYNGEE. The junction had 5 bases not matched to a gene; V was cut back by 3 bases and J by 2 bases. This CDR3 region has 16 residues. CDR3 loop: CASSAVAGGPTDTQYF. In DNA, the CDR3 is TGTGCCAGCAGCGCCGTAGCGGGGGGGCCCACAGATACGCAGTATTTT.

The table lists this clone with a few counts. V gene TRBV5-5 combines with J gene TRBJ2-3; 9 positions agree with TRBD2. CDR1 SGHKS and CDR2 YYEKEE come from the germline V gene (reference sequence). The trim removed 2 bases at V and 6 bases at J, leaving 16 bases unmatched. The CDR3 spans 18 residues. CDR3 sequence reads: CASSFSGGGATSFDTQYF. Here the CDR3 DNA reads TGTGCCAGCAGCTTCTCAGGCGGGGGGGCCACTTCTTTCGATACGCAGTATTTT.

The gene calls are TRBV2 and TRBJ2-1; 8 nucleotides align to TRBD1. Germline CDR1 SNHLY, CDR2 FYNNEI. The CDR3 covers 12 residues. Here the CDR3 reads CASRDRWYEQFF. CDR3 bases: TGTGCTAGTCGGGACAGGTGGTATGAGCAGTTCTTC.

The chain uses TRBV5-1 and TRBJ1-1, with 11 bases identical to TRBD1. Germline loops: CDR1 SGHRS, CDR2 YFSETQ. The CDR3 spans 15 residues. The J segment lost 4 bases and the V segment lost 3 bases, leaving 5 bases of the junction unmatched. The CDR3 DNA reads TGCGCCAGCAGCTGGTCCGGGACAGGGGGCACTGAAGCTTTCTTT. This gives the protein CASSWSGTGGTEAFF.

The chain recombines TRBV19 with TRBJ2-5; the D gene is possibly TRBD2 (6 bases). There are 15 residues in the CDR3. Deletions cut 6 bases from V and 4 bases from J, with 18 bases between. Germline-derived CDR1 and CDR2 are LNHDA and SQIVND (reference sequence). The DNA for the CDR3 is TGTGCCAGTAGGCGTGGGGGGATGAGCGTAGAGACCCAGTACTTC. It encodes CASRRGGMSVETQYF.

This chain's CDR3 is CASSEAGGAGKDTEAFF. CDR3 nucleotide sequence: TGTGCCAGCAGTGAAGCCGGCGGAGCGGGAAAGGACACTGAAGCTTTCTTT. The chain carries TRBV6-1 and TRBJ1-1; D is ambiguous. The V gene lost 0 bases and the J gene lost 3 bases, with 17 bases spanning the gap. The germline V gene encodes CDR1 MNHNS and CDR2 SASEGT. The CDR3 length is 17 residues.

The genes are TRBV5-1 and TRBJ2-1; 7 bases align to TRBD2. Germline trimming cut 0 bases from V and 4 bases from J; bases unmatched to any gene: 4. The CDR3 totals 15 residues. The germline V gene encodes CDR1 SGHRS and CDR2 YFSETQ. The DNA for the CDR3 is TGCGCCAGCAGCTTGGCTAGCGGCTTATACAATGAGCAGTTCTTC. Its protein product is CASSLASGLYNEQFF.